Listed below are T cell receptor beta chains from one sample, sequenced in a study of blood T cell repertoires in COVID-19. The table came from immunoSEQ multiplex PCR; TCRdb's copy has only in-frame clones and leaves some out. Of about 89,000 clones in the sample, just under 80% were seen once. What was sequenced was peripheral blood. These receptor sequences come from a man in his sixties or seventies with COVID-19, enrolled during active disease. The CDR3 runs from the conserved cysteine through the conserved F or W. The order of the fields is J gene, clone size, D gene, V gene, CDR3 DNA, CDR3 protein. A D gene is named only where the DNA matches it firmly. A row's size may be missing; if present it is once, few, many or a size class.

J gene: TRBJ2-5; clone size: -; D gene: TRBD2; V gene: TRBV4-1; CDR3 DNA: TGCGCCAGCAGCCCCGGGACTAGCGGGAGAGAGACCCAGTACTTC; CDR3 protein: CASSPGTSGRETQYF
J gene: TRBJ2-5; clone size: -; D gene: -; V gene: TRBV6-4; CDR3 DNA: TGTGCCAGCAGTGCTAGTCTGGGAGAGACCCAGTACTTC; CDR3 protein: CASSASLGETQYF
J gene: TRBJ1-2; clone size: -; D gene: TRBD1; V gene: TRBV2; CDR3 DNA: TGTGCCAGCAGACCGGGACAGGGGGCGGGTGGCTACACCTTC; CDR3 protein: CASRPGQGAGGYTF
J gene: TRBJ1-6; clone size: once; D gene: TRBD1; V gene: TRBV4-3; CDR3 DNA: TGCGCCAGCAGCCAAGAAATCAGGACAGGGAAGAATTCACCCCTCCACTTT; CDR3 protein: CASSQEIRTGKNSPLHF
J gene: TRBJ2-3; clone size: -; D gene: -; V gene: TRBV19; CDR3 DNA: TGTGCCAGTAGTATAGAGCAGCGGTCCGCTACGCAGTATTTT; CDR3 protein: CASSIEQRSATQYF
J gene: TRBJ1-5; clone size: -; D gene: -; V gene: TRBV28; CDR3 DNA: TGTGCCAGCAGTTTAGAGCCGAGCAGCAATCAGCCCCAGCATTTT; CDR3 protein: CASSLEPSSNQPQHF
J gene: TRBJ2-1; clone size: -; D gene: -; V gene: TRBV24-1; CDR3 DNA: TGTGCCACCAGTGATTTCAAGGCGGGAAAGGACGATGAGCAGTTCTTC; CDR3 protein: CATSDFKAGKDDEQFF
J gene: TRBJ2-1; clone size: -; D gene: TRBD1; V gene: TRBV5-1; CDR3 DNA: TGCGCCAGCAGCTTGGTTACAGGGGCCCTGGAGCAGTTCTTC; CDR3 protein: CASSLVTGALEQFF
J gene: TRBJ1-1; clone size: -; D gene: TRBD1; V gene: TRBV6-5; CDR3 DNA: TGTGCCAGCAGCACTTTTTCGACAGGGGGCAGTGAAGCTTTCTTT; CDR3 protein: CASSTFSTGGSEAFF
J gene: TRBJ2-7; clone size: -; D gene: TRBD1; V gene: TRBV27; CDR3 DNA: TGTGCCAGCAGTTCCCCCGGGACAGGCTACGAGCAGTACTTC; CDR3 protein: CASSSPGTGYEQYF
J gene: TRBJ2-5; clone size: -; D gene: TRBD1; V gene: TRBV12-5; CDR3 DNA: TGTGCTAGTGGTTCCCAGGGGGACGAGGCTCAAGAGACCCAGTACTTC; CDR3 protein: CASGSQGDEAQETQYF
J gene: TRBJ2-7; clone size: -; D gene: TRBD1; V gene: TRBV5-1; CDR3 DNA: TGCGCCAGCAGCTTTCAGTTCCGGGACAGGGGTACGTACGAGCAGTACTTC; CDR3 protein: CASSFQFRDRGTYEQYF
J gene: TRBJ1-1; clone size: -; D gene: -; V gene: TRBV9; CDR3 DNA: TGTGCCAGCAGCGTAGCCGGTACTGAAGCTTTCTTT; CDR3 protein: CASSVAGTEAFF
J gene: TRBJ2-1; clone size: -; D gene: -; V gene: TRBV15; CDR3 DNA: TGTGCCACCAGCAGGGAGAGGAATGAGCAGTTCTTC; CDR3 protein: CATSRERNEQFF
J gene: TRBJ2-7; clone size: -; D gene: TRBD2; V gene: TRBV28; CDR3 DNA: TGTGCCAGCAGTTTTCTAGCGGGAGGAAGATACGAGCAGTACTTC; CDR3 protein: CASSFLAGGRYEQYF
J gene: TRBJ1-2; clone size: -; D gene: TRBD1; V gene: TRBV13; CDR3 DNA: TGTGCCAGCAGCATCAACAGGGGAAGGGGGTATGGCTACACCTTC; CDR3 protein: CASSINRGRGYGYTF
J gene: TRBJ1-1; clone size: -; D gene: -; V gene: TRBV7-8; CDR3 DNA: TGTGCCAGCAGCTTACAGGGCTTGTGGAACACTGAAGCTTTCTTT; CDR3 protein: CASSLQGLWNTEAFF
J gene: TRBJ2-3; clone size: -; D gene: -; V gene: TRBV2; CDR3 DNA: TGTGCCAGCAGTTTTCCATATACGCAGTATTTT; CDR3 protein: CASSFPYTQYF
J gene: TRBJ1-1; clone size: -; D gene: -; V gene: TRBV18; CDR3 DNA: TGTGCCAGCTCACCTCCGGGAGGACGCACTGAAGCTTTCTTT; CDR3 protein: CASSPPGGRTEAFF
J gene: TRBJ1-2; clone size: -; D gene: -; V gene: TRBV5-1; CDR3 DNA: TGCGCCAGCAGCTTGGCCGGAGAGCGGGGCTACACCTTC; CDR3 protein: CASSLAGERGYTF
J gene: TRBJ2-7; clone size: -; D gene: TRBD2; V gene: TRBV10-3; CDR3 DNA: TGTGCCACCCGAGGTGGACTAGTCACTCGCGAGCAGTACTTC; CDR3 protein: CATRGGLVTREQYF
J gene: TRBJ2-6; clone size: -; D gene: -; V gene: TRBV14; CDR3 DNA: TGTGCCAGCAGCAAACTTATAGACTCTGGGGCCAACGTCCTGACTTTC; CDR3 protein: CASSKLIDSGANVLTF
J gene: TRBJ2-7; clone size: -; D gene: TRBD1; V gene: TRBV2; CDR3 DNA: TGTGCCAGCAGTGGGGGACAGGGGGCGTACGAGCAGTACTTC; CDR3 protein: CASSGGQGAYEQYF
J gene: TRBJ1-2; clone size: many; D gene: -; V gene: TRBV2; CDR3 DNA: TGTGCCAGCACGAGGCTGAGCTATGGCTACACCTTC; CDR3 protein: CASTRLSYGYTF
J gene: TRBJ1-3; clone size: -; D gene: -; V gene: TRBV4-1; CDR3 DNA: TGCGCCAGCAGCCAAGAGCAGGATGGATCCACCATATATTTT; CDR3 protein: CASSQEQDGSTIYF
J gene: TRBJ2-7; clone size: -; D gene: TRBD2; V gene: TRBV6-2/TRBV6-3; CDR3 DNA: TGTGCCAGCAGTTCAAGCGGGGGGGCGAGCGAGCAGTACTTC; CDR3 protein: CASSSSGGASEQYF
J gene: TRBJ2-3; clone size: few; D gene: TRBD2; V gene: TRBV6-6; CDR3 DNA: TGTGCCAGCGCACGGACTAGCGGGAGGTACACAGATACGCAGTATTTT; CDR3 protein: CASARTSGRYTDTQYF
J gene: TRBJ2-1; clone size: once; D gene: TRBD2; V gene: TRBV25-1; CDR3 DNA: TGTGCCAGCAGTCAACTAGCGGGGTACAATGAGCAGTTCTTC; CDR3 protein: CASSQLAGYNEQFF
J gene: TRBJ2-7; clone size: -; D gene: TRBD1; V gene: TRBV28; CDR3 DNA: TGTGCCAGCAGGGGGGACAGGGGGCCGTACTTC; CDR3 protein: CASRGDRGPYF
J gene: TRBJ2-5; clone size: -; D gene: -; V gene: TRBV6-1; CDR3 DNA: TGTGCCAGCAGTGAACAGGGGAATAGGTTAGAGACCCAGTACTTC; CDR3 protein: CASSEQGNRLETQYF
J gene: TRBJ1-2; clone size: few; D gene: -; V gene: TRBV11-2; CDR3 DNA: TGTGCCAGCAGCCCCGACAGCCTCGACTATGGCTACACCTTC; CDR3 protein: CASSPDSLDYGYTF
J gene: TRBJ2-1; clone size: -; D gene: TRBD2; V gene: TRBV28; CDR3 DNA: TGTGCCAGCAGTTCCCGGGATTTCCGACTAGCGGGAGAAAGAAATGAGCAGTTCTTC; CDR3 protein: CASSSRDFRLAGERNEQFF
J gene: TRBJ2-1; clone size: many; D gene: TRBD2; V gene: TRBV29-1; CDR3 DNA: TGCAGCGTTGTGGGACTAGCGGGAGGCTACAATGAGCAGTTCTTC; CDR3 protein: CSVVGLAGGYNEQFF
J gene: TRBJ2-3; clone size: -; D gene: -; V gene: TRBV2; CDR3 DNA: TGTGCCAGCAGTAGCCGGACGACGGGGACAGATACGCAGTATTTT; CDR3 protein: CASSSRTTGTDTQYF
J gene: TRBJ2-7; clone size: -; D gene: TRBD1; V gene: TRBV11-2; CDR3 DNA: TGTGCCAGCAGCTTATGGGGACAGGGGGCGGGCTACGAGCAGTACTTC; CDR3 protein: CASSLWGQGAGYEQYF
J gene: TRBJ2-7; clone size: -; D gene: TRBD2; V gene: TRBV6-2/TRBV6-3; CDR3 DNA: TGTGCCAGCAGTTCGCCGGGACTAGCAAGCCAACCGTACTTC; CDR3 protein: CASSSPGLASQPYF
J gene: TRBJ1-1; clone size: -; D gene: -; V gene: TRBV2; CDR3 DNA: TGTGCCAGCAGTGAAGGGGGGCTGAAAACTGAAGCTTTCTTT; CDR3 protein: CASSEGGLKTEAFF
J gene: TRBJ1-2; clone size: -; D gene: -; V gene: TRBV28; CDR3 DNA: TGTGCCAGCAGTTTGTATTACTCTTATTCTAACTATGGCTACACCTTC; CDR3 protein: CASSLYYSYSNYGYTF
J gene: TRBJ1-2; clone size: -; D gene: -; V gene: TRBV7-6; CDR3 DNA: TGTGCCAGCAGCGAAGGCCCCCGAGGCTATGGCTACACCTTC; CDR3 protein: CASSEGPRGYGYTF
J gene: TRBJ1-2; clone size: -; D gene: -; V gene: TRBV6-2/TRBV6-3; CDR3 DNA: TGTGCCAGCAGTATGGCCGCGACAGGTGATGGCTACACCTTC; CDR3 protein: CASSMAATGDGYTF
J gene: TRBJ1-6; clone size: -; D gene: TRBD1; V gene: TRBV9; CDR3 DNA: TGTGCCAGCAGCGGGGACAGGGTCGGTTCACCCCTCCACTTT; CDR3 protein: CASSGDRVGSPLHF
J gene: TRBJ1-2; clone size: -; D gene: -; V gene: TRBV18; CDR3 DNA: TGTGCCAGCTCACCCGACAGGAACTATGGCTACACCTTC; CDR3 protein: CASSPDRNYGYTF
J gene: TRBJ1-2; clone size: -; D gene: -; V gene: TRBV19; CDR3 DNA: TGTGCCAGTAGTCCGGACAGTCCCTATGGCTACACCTTC; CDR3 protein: CASSPDSPYGYTF
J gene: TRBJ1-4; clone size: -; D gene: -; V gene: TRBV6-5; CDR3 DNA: TGTGCCAGCAGTCAGGGGGAAAAACTGTTTTTT; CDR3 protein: CASSQGEKLFF
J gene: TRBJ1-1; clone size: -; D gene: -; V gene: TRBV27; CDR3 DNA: TGTGCCAGCAGCGCGACGCGGGTTTATACTGAAGCTTTCTTT; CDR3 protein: CASSATRVYTEAFF
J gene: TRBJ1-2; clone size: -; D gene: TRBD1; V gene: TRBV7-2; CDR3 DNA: TGTGCCAGCATCTGGACAGGCGGAGACTATGGCTACACCTTC; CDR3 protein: CASIWTGGDYGYTF
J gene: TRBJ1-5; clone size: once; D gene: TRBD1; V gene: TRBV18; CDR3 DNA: TGTGCCAGCTCACCCTACGGACAGGGAAAACCCTTCGGCCAGCCCCAGCATTTT; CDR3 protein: CASSPYGQGKPFGQPQHF
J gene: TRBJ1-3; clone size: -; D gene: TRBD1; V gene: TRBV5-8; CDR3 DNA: TGTGCCAGCAGCCTGGGACAGGTCTCTGGAAACACCATATATTTT; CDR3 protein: CASSLGQVSGNTIYF
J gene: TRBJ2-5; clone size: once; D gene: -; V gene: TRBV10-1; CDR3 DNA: TGCGCCAGCAGTGAGTCCCGGACAGAAGAGACCCAGTACTTC; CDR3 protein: CASSESRTEETQYF
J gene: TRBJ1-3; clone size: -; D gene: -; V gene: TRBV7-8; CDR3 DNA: TGTGCCAGCAGCGCCACAAACTCTGGAAACACCATATATTTT; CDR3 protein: CASSATNSGNTIYF
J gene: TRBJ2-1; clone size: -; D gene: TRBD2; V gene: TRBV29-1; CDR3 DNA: TGCAGCGTTACCGGACTAGCGGGTGGGTACTTGAATGAGCAGTTCTTC; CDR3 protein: CSVTGLAGGYLNEQFF
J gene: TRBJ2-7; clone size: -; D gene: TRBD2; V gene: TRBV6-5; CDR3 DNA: TGTGCCAGCAATAACGGACTAGCGGTGGTCTACGAGCAGTACTTC; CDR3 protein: CASNNGLAVVYEQYF